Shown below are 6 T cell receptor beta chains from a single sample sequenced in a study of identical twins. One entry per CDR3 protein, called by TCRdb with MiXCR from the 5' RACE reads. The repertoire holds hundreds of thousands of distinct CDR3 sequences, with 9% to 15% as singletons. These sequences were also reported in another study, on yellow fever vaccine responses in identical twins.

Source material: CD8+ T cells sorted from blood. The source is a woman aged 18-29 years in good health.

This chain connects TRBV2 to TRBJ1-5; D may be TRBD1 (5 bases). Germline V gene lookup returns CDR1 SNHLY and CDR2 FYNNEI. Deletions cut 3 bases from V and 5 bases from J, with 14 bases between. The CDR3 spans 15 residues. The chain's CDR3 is CASSDARDPYQPQHF. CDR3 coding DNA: TGTGCCAGCAGTGACGCCAGGGACCCTTATCAGCCCCAGCATTTT. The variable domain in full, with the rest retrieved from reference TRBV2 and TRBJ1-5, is EPEVTQTPSHQVTQMGQEVILRCVPISNHLYFYWYRQILGQKVEFLVSFYNNEISEKSEIFDDQFSVERPDGSNFTLKIRSTKLEDSAMYFCASSDARDPYQPQHFGDGTRLSIL.

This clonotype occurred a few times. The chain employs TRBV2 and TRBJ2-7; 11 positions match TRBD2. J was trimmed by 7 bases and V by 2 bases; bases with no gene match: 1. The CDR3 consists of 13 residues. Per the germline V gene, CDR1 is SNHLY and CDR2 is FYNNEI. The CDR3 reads CASSELAGGEQYV. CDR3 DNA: TGTGCCAGCAGTGAACTAGCGGGGGGTGAGCAGTACGTC.

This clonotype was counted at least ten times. The CDR3 sequence: CASSFWGSSSYNSPLHF. For the CDR3, the DNA is TGTGCCAGCAGTTTTTGGGGGTCGAGCTCCTATAATTCACCCCTCCACTTT. This chain connects TRBV27 to TRBJ1-6; possible D gene TRBD1, 5 bases. The CDR3 contains 17 residues. From germline, CDR1 is MNHEY and CDR2 SMNVEV (reference sequence). Deletions cut 3 bases from V and 0 bases from J, with 12 bases between.

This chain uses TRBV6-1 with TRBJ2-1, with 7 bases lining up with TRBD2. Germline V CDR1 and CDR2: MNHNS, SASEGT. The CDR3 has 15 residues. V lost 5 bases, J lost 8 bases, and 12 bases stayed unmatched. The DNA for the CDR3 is TGTGCCAGCAGTCCAGACCCGGGGGGTTTCGATGAGCAGTTCTTC. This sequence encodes CASSPDPGGFDEQFF.

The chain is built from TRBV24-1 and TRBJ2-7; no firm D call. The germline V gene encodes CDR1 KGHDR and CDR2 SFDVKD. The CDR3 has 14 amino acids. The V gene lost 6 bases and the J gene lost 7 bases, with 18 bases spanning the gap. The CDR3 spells CATSSTPYSEEQYF. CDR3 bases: TGTGCCACCAGTTCGACCCCCTACAGTGAAGAGCAGTACTTC.

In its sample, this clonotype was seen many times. CDR3 loop: CAIRSDRGNEQFF. CDR3 nucleotide sequence: TGTGCCATCAGATCGGACAGGGGGAATGAGCAGTTCTTC. J is TRBJ2-1 and V is TRBV10-3; 10 nucleotides agree with TRBD1. From germline, CDR1 is ENHRY and CDR2 SYGVKD. After removal of 6 bases from V and 7 bases from J, the junction contained 3 bases not matched to a gene. The CDR3 consists of 13 residues.